A selection of T cell receptor beta chains follows, all from one sample in a study of T cell changes during pregnancy in multiple sclerosis. TCRdb's table, derived via immunoSEQ multiplex PCR, lists solely in-frame clones and lacks some. The sample carries some 31,000 clones, more than 90% recorded once. The material was CD8+ T cells from peripheral blood mononuclear cells, obtained before pregnancy. The receptors derive from a female donor with multiple sclerosis, enrolled in a pregnancy study. Both conserved end residues are part of each CDR3. Fields, in order: CDR3 DNA, CDR3 protein, J gene, D gene, V gene, clone size. D genes are given only for firm matches. The size entry is marked missing in some rows and otherwise reads once, few, many or a size class.

cdr3_nt: TGTGCCAGCAGCGGATCGAGACAGGGTGGGGACACTGAAGCTTTCTTT
cdr3_aa: CASSGSRQGGDTEAFF
j_call: TRBJ1-1
d_call: TRBD1
v_call: TRBV7-8
clone_size: -

cdr3_nt: TGCGCCAGCAGCCCCTCCGGACAGGGAGGGGTCCCAGATACGCAGTATTTT
cdr3_aa: CASSPSGQGGVPDTQYF
j_call: TRBJ2-3
d_call: -
v_call: TRBV4-1
clone_size: -

cdr3_nt: TGTGCCAGCAGAGCAGGCGGGGGGGGAGAGCAGTTCTTC
cdr3_aa: CASRAGGGGEQFF
j_call: TRBJ2-1
d_call: TRBD2
v_call: TRBV9
clone_size: -

cdr3_nt: TGTGCCAGCAGTGAATCGACAGGGGCATACAATCAGCCCCAGCATTTT
cdr3_aa: CASSESTGAYNQPQHF
j_call: TRBJ1-5
d_call: TRBD1
v_call: TRBV6-1
clone_size: -

cdr3_nt: TGTGCCAGCAGTTCCCCCGCTAGCTTATACACAGATACGCAGTATTTT
cdr3_aa: CASSSPASLYTDTQYF
j_call: TRBJ2-3
d_call: -
v_call: TRBV27
clone_size: -

cdr3_nt: TGTGCCAGCAGCTCACGTAGCGGGGAGCAGTTCTTC
cdr3_aa: CASSSRSGEQFF
j_call: TRBJ2-1
d_call: TRBD2
v_call: TRBV7-7
clone_size: -

cdr3_nt: TGTGCCAGCAGCCCTAGTAGCGGGAAGACCTACAATGAGCAGTTCTTC
cdr3_aa: CASSPSSGKTYNEQFF
j_call: TRBJ2-1
d_call: TRBD2
v_call: TRBV7-9
clone_size: -

cdr3_nt: TGCGCCAGCAGCCAGGGCGTGAGAAACACCATATATTTT
cdr3_aa: CASSQGVRNTIYF
j_call: TRBJ1-3
d_call: -
v_call: TRBV4-1
clone_size: few

cdr3_nt: TGTGCCAGTAGTCTGGGGGCGGGTGAGCAGTTCTTC
cdr3_aa: CASSLGAGEQFF
j_call: TRBJ2-1
d_call: -
v_call: TRBV19
clone_size: -

cdr3_nt: TGTGCCAGCAGCCTCTCTAGCGGCGGACGCGAGCAGTACTTC
cdr3_aa: CASSLSSGGREQYF
j_call: TRBJ2-7
d_call: TRBD2
v_call: TRBV7-2
clone_size: -

cdr3_nt: TGTGCCAGCAGTTTTAGACAGGGGAATAAGGAGCAGTTCTTC
cdr3_aa: CASSFRQGNKEQFF
j_call: TRBJ2-1
d_call: TRBD1
v_call: TRBV5-8
clone_size: -

cdr3_nt: TGCGCCAGCAGCTTTGGGATTTTCCGGGAGCCTGAAGCTTTCTTT
cdr3_aa: CASSFGIFREPEAFF
j_call: TRBJ1-1
d_call: -
v_call: TRBV5-1
clone_size: -

cdr3_nt: TGCAGCGCCCTGGGGGGAGGCGGCAATCAGCCCCAGCATTTT
cdr3_aa: CSALGGGGNQPQHF
j_call: TRBJ1-5
d_call: -
v_call: TRBV29-1
clone_size: -

cdr3_nt: TGCGCCAGCAGCCGTCAGACAGGGGGCACGGAGTACACTGAAGCTTTCTTT
cdr3_aa: CASSRQTGGTEYTEAFF
j_call: TRBJ1-1
d_call: TRBD1
v_call: TRBV5-1
clone_size: -

cdr3_nt: TGTGCCAGCAGCCCCCAGGGGGAGTGGGAGCTGTTTTTT
cdr3_aa: CASSPQGEWELFF
j_call: TRBJ2-2
d_call: TRBD1
v_call: TRBV4-2
clone_size: -

cdr3_nt: TGTGCCAGCAGTGAGGCAGGGGGCGGTTCACCCCTCCACTTT
cdr3_aa: CASSEAGGGSPLHF
j_call: TRBJ1-6
d_call: TRBD1
v_call: TRBV2
clone_size: -

cdr3_nt: TGTGCCAGCAGTTTACAGGGGGAAGGAAACACCATATATTTT
cdr3_aa: CASSLQGEGNTIYF
j_call: TRBJ1-3
d_call: TRBD1
v_call: TRBV6-1
clone_size: few

cdr3_nt: TGTGCCAGCAGCCCGGGACTAGCGGGAGGCCGGGTAGAGACCCAGTACTTC
cdr3_aa: CASSPGLAGGRVETQYF
j_call: TRBJ2-5
d_call: TRBD2
v_call: TRBV13
clone_size: -

cdr3_nt: TGTGCCAGCTCATTTGGACAGGGCCCTCAGCCCCAGCATTTT
cdr3_aa: CASSFGQGPQPQHF
j_call: TRBJ1-5
d_call: TRBD1
v_call: TRBV18
clone_size: -

cdr3_nt: TGTGCCAGTAGTACCGAAGCGGGAGGGGTCTACGAGCAGTACTTC
cdr3_aa: CASSTEAGGVYEQYF
j_call: TRBJ2-7
d_call: TRBD2
v_call: TRBV19
clone_size: -

cdr3_nt: TGCAGCGTCAGAAGGTTAGCGAGGTACGAGCAGTACTTC
cdr3_aa: CSVRRLARYEQYF
j_call: TRBJ2-7
d_call: -
v_call: TRBV29-1
clone_size: once

cdr3_nt: TGTGCCAGCAGTTTCAGGGGACCCTTATCCCCTGCTTTCTTC
cdr3_aa: CASSFRGPLSPAFF
j_call: TRBJ2-7
d_call: -
v_call: TRBV27
clone_size: -

cdr3_nt: TGTGCCAGCAGCGATACTAGCGGGAGTGAGCAGTTCTTC
cdr3_aa: CASSDTSGSEQFF
j_call: TRBJ2-1
d_call: TRBD2
v_call: TRBV9
clone_size: -

cdr3_nt: TGTGCCAGCAGCTCGGCGGGGGAGGATACGCAGTATTTT
cdr3_aa: CASSSAGEDTQYF
j_call: TRBJ2-3
d_call: TRBD2
v_call: TRBV7-9
clone_size: -

cdr3_nt: TGTGCCAGTAGTATAAATGACAGGCCATCTAACTATGGCTACACCTTC
cdr3_aa: CASSINDRPSNYGYTF
j_call: TRBJ1-2
d_call: -
v_call: TRBV19
clone_size: -

cdr3_nt: TGTGCCAGCAGCCCAACTGCCTTCTCCTACAATGAGCAGTTCTTC
cdr3_aa: CASSPTAFSYNEQFF
j_call: TRBJ2-1
d_call: -
v_call: TRBV14
clone_size: -

cdr3_nt: TGTGCCAGCAGCCTCACGGGGTCTGCCTATAATTCACCCCTCCACTTT
cdr3_aa: CASSLTGSAYNSPLHF
j_call: TRBJ1-6
d_call: -
v_call: TRBV9
clone_size: -

cdr3_nt: TGTGCCAACGAACCGGGACAGGGGTACACCGGGGAGCTGTTTTTT
cdr3_aa: CANEPGQGYTGELFF
j_call: TRBJ2-2
d_call: TRBD1
v_call: TRBV7-9
clone_size: -

cdr3_nt: TGTGCCAGCAGCCCGAGGGACCAAGAGACCCAGTACTTC
cdr3_aa: CASSPRDQETQYF
j_call: TRBJ2-5
d_call: -
v_call: TRBV13
clone_size: -

cdr3_nt: TGTGCCAGCAGCCCCAGGCACGGCAGGACTGGCGGGGAGCTGTTTTTT
cdr3_aa: CASSPRHGRTGGELFF
j_call: TRBJ2-2
d_call: -
v_call: TRBV7-8
clone_size: once

cdr3_nt: TGCAGTTTTAAATTGAGCTCTGGAAACACCATATATTTT
cdr3_aa: CSFKLSSGNTIYF
j_call: TRBJ1-3
d_call: -
v_call: TRBV29-1
clone_size: once

cdr3_nt: TGTGCCAGCAGCTTAGAAAGGGGGACTGAAGCTTTCTTT
cdr3_aa: CASSLERGTEAFF
j_call: TRBJ1-1
d_call: -
v_call: TRBV7-6
clone_size: -

cdr3_nt: TGTGCCACCAGCAGGACTAGCGGGAGCGCCAATGAGCAGTTCTTC
cdr3_aa: CATSRTSGSANEQFF
j_call: TRBJ2-1
d_call: TRBD2
v_call: TRBV15
clone_size: -

cdr3_nt: TGTGCCAGCAGCGTAGAGGAGAGTTCGGCAGGGGGCAGCTCCTACGAGCAGTACTTC
cdr3_aa: CASSVEESSAGGSSYEQYF
j_call: TRBJ2-7
d_call: TRBD1
v_call: TRBV9
clone_size: -

cdr3_nt: TGTGCCAGCTCACCAAAGACTAGCGGGTCCTACGAGCAGTACTTC
cdr3_aa: CASSPKTSGSYEQYF
j_call: TRBJ2-7
d_call: TRBD2
v_call: TRBV18
clone_size: -

cdr3_nt: TGTGCCAGCAGCTTACTAGCGGGGGGGTTCACAGATACGCAGTATTTT
cdr3_aa: CASSLLAGGFTDTQYF
j_call: TRBJ2-3
d_call: TRBD2
v_call: TRBV7-3
clone_size: -

cdr3_nt: TGTGCCAGCAGCTTAGATGGGAGCAGGGGGACTGAAGCTTTCTTT
cdr3_aa: CASSLDGSRGTEAFF
j_call: TRBJ1-1
d_call: TRBD1
v_call: TRBV7-9
clone_size: -

cdr3_nt: TGTGCCAGCAGCCCAGAATGGTTAGCGGGAGGTAATGAGCAGTTCTTC
cdr3_aa: CASSPEWLAGGNEQFF
j_call: TRBJ2-1
d_call: TRBD2
v_call: TRBV6-4
clone_size: -

cdr3_nt: TGCGCCAGCAGCCCGCTTGGTAGCGGGGGCCGGAACACCGGGGAGCTGTTTTTT
cdr3_aa: CASSPLGSGGRNTGELFF
j_call: TRBJ2-2
d_call: TRBD2
v_call: TRBV5-1
clone_size: -

cdr3_nt: TGTGCCAGCAGCTCCCAGCCCCGGAGCGAGCAGTTCTTC
cdr3_aa: CASSSQPRSEQFF
j_call: TRBJ2-1
d_call: -
v_call: TRBV5-6
clone_size: -

cdr3_nt: TGCGCCAGCAGCCATCGCGGACAGGGGGCGCGTAATGAAAAACTGTTTTTT
cdr3_aa: CASSHRGQGARNEKLFF
j_call: TRBJ1-4
d_call: TRBD1
v_call: TRBV4-1
clone_size: few

cdr3_nt: TGTGCCTGGGGCCCACAGGGAGATCAGCCCCAGCATTTT
cdr3_aa: CAWGPQGDQPQHF
j_call: TRBJ1-5
d_call: -
v_call: TRBV30
clone_size: -

cdr3_nt: TGTGCTAGTGCCATGACAACAGGGGGAAATTCACCCCTCCACTTT
cdr3_aa: CASAMTTGGNSPLHF
j_call: TRBJ1-6
d_call: TRBD1
v_call: TRBV12-5
clone_size: -

cdr3_nt: TGCAGCGTTGACCGGGGTCGGATGACTGAAGCTTTCTTT
cdr3_aa: CSVDRGRMTEAFF
j_call: TRBJ1-1
d_call: -
v_call: TRBV29-1
clone_size: -

cdr3_nt: TGTGCCAGCAGCTTTCCAGGCGGGAGGGGGGGCTACACCTTC
cdr3_aa: CASSFPGGRGGYTF
j_call: TRBJ1-2
d_call: -
v_call: TRBV5-4
clone_size: -

cdr3_nt: TGTGCCAGCAGCGTTGACAGGGATAGGTATGGCTACACCTTC
cdr3_aa: CASSVDRDRYGYTF
j_call: TRBJ1-2
d_call: TRBD1
v_call: TRBV7-9
clone_size: -

cdr3_nt: TGTGCCAGCGGGGGACAGCGGGCTGACGGCTACACCTTC
cdr3_aa: CASGGQRADGYTF
j_call: TRBJ1-2
d_call: TRBD1
v_call: TRBV28
clone_size: -

cdr3_nt: TGTGCCAGCAGCCTGGACCGCGTGAGGGAGACCCAGTACTTC
cdr3_aa: CASSLDRVRETQYF
j_call: TRBJ2-5
d_call: -
v_call: TRBV5-8
clone_size: -

cdr3_nt: TGTGCCAGCCTCTCGGCGGGAGGGGGAAACACCATATATTTT
cdr3_aa: CASLSAGGGNTIYF
j_call: TRBJ1-3
d_call: -
v_call: TRBV7-9
clone_size: -

cdr3_nt: TGTGCCAGCAGTTCTCTCCCCCTAGCGGGTGAGGAGACCCAGTACTTC
cdr3_aa: CASSSLPLAGEETQYF
j_call: TRBJ2-5
d_call: TRBD2
v_call: TRBV27
clone_size: -

cdr3_nt: TGTGCCAGCGAGTCAGGGGAGGGTCGAGATACGCAGTATTTT
cdr3_aa: CASESGEGRDTQYF
j_call: TRBJ2-3
d_call: -
v_call: TRBV27
clone_size: -

cdr3_nt: TGTGCCAGCAGCCACCACAGGGACAGCCCCTACGAGCAGTACTTC
cdr3_aa: CASSHHRDSPYEQYF
j_call: TRBJ2-7
d_call: TRBD1
v_call: TRBV7-8
clone_size: -

cdr3_nt: TGTGCCAGCAGTTTGATGACAGGACCAACCGGGGAGCTGTTTTTT
cdr3_aa: CASSLMTGPTGELFF
j_call: TRBJ2-2
d_call: -
v_call: TRBV6-5
clone_size: -

cdr3_nt: TGCGCCAGCAGCTTGGCCGTGACTAGCGGCAGTGAGCAGTTCTTC
cdr3_aa: CASSLAVTSGSEQFF
j_call: TRBJ2-1
d_call: TRBD2
v_call: TRBV5-1
clone_size: -